This TCR beta chain was sequenced for a study of T cells after yellow fever vaccination. The CDR3 covers 14 residues. Trimming at V came to 7 bases and at J to 4 bases, leaving 9 bases not matched to a gene. CDR1 and CDR2 from the germline V gene are MNHEY and SVGEGT. One entry per CDR3 protein results from TCRdb running MiXCR on the 5' RACE reads. The repertoire holds roughly 350,000 distinct CDR3 sequences, over 4% seen once, with approximately 23% in the top ten. This clonotype was seen ten or more times. This chain uses TRBV6-2 or TRBV6-3 with TRBJ2-5; 7 bases are a match to TRBD2. The sample in question was PBMCs, obtained 5 days after the yellow fever booster vaccination. This clonotype originated in a man between 18 and 35 years old who received the YFV17D yellow fever vaccine. The CDR3 sequence is CASTYGTTSETQYF. The CDR3 coding sequence is TGTGCCAGCACCTACGGGACTACCTCAGAGACCCAGTACTTC.